These 30 T cell receptor beta chains came from one sample sequenced in a study. TCRdb itself ran the RT-PCR reads through MiXCR, one entry per CDR3 protein. The table has 650,000 to 800,000 distinct CDR3 sequences, approximately 15% seen once. Sequencing was done on a sample of memory CD4+ T cells from blood. The receptors come from a female donor in good health, serving as a healthy control.

The chain joins TRBV20-1 to TRBJ2-3; D is ambiguous. Per the germline V gene, CDR1 is DFQATT and CDR2 is SNEGSKA (reference sequence). The V and J ends lost 5 bases and 2 bases respectively, with 11 bases between them. The CDR3 runs to 13 residues. The CDR3 DNA reads as TGCAGTGCTGTAGCAGACTTCACAGATACGCAGTATTTT. It translates to CSAVADFTDTQYF.

In this sample, this clonotype turned up a few times. V gene TRBV30 combines with J gene TRBJ2-1; TRBD2 matches 7 bases. The germline V gene has CDR1 GTSNPN and CDR2 SVGIG (reference sequence). The CDR3 has 15 residues. V lost 5 bases, J lost 1 base, and 8 bases stayed unmatched. CDR3 bases: TGTGCCTGGGGGGGGGGTTCTGTTTCCTACAATGAGCAGTTCTTC. This sequence encodes CAWGGGSVSYNEQFF.

The V and J genes are TRBV6-5 and TRBJ1-2; D may be TRBD1 (5 bases). The CDR3 is 15 amino acids. Germline loops: CDR1 MNHEY, CDR2 SVGAGI. Between the trimmed V and J ends, which lost 8 bases and 0 bases, there was a span of 16 bases. The CDR3 DNA is TGTGCCAGCCAGTTACTCAGGGACTCTAACTATGGCTACACCTTC. This encodes CASQLLRDSNYGYTF.

The chain is built from TRBV7-8 and TRBJ2-5; D is possibly TRBD2 (5 bases). V was clipped by 5 bases and J by 5 bases, with 18 bases between them. Germline loops: CDR1 SGHVS, CDR2 FQNEAQ. The CDR3 length is 15 residues. This CDR3 reads CASSPFVAGYETQYF. CDR3 coding DNA: TGTGCCAGCAGCCCGTTCGTGGCGGGCTATGAGACCCAGTACTTC.

This clonotype was detected only a few times. The J gene is TRBJ2-7, the V gene TRBV7-2, with D unclear. There are 15 residues in the CDR3. Germline V gene lookup returns CDR1 SGHTA and CDR2 FQGNSA. V shed 5 bases and J shed 3 bases, with 17 bases lying between them. The CDR3 reads CASSHNARLGYEQYF. The CDR3 DNA is TGTGCCAGCAGCCATAACGCTAGGCTAGGCTACGAGCAGTACTTC.

This clonotype was counted between two and nine times. This chain uses TRBV20-1 with TRBJ2-7; unclear D gene. The germline gives CDR1 DFQATT, CDR2 SNEGSKA (reference sequence). V lost 5 bases to trimming and J lost 1 base, with 12 bases between them. The length of the CDR3 is 13 residues. The CDR3 here is CSAPTDVSYEQYF. The CDR3 DNA is TGCAGTGCTCCTACTGACGTTTCCTACGAGCAGTACTTC.

This clonotype showed up just a few times. The chain is built from TRBV12-3 or TRBV12-4 and TRBJ1-6; 8 positions match TRBD1. J gave up 6 bases and V 6 bases, and 4 bases lay outside the gene matches. The CDR3 extends over 14 amino acids. The CDR3 here is CASSQGAVNSPLHF. Here the CDR3 DNA reads TGTGCCAGCAGCCAGGGGGCGGTTAATTCACCCCTCCACTTT.

This clonotype was recorded a few times. A much more abundant neighbour one base away suggests this may be a read error. The genes are TRBV6-2 or TRBV6-3 and TRBJ1-2; 7 bases fit TRBD1. CDR3 size: 14 residues. Germline-derived CDR1 and CDR2 are MNHEY and SVGEGT. The junction had 2 bases not matched to a gene; V was cut back by 0 bases and J by 4 bases. The CDR3 spells CASSYSTGFYGYTF. The CDR3 nucleotides read TGTGCCAGCAGTTACTCGACAGGGTTCTATGGCTACACCTTC.

The table lists this clonotype with many counts. V and J are TRBV4-1 and TRBJ2-1; 8 bases fit TRBD2. This CDR3 comprises 16 residues. Germline CDR1 MGHRA, CDR2 YSYEKL. Germline trimming cut 1 base from V and 7 bases from J; bases unmatched to any gene: 9. CDR3 sequence (DNA): TGCGCCAGCAGCCAAGGGAGGTTAGCGGGATATAATGAGCAGTTCTTC. Amino acids: CASSQGRLAGYNEQFF.

This sequence joins TRBV6-6 and TRBJ1-5; D remains ambiguous. V was cut by 9 bases and J by 1 base, with 19 bases left in between. The germline V gene encodes CDR1 MNHNY and CDR2 SVGAGI (reference sequence). There are 16 residues in the CDR3. The CDR3 loop reads CASTRNGLLSNQPQHF. The CDR3 region has the DNA TGTGCCAGTACTAGGAACGGCCTCTTGAGCAATCAGCCCCAGCATTTT.

In its sample, this clonotype was seen many times. The genes are TRBV20-1 and TRBJ2-1, with 7 positions matching TRBD1. The V gene end was trimmed by 5 bases and the J gene end by 0 bases; junction bases not matched to a gene: 4. Germline V gene lookup returns CDR1 DFQATT and CDR2 SNEGSKA (reference sequence). The CDR3 has 14 residues. For the CDR3, the DNA is TGCAGTGCTTGGGACAGCAGCTCCTACAATGAGCAGTTCTTC. Protein: CSAWDSSSYNEQFF.

This clonotype was counted many times. The genes are TRBV7-8 and TRBJ2-1; 7 nucleotides agree with TRBD2. V lost 1 base, J lost 4 bases, and 4 bases stayed unmatched. Germline CDR1 reads SGHVS; CDR2 reads FQNEAQ. The CDR3 runs to 15 residues. The CDR3 sequence is CASSLGGSLYNEQFF. The CDR3 DNA reads TGTGCCAGCAGCTTAGGCGGGAGCCTTTACAATGAGCAGTTCTTC.

This clonotype came up many times. V and J are TRBV28 and TRBJ2-7; a possible D gene is TRBD1 (6 bases). Between the trimmed V and J ends, which lost 5 bases and 0 bases, there was a span of 11 bases. In germline, CDR1 is MDHEN, CDR2 SYDVKM. This CDR3 spans 14 amino acids. The CDR3: CASSKVDSSYEQYF. CDR3 DNA sequence: TGTGCCAGCAGTAAGGTGGACAGCTCCTACGAGCAGTACTTC.

This clonotype occurred a few times. The chain links TRBV4-2 to TRBJ2-1; 7 bases are shared with TRBD1. Germline CDR1 LGHNA, CDR2 YNFKEQ. This CDR3 is 16 amino acids long. Germline trimming cut 3 bases from V and 5 bases from J; bases unmatched to any gene: 10. The CDR3 sequence is CASSHRKGQHNNEQFF. The CDR3 coding sequence is TGTGCCAGCAGCCATCGGAAGGGACAGCATAACAATGAGCAGTTCTTC.

The V and J genes are TRBV6-2 or TRBV6-3 and TRBJ2-3; 8 bases are a match to TRBD2. V gave up 2 bases and J gave up 7 bases; unmatched junction bases: 8. Germline CDR1 reads MNHEY; CDR2 reads SVGEGT. This CDR3 has 15 amino acids. The CDR3 is CASSYGAGDPNTQYF. The CDR3 DNA reads TGTGCCAGCAGTTACGGAGCGGGAGACCCAAATACGCAGTATTTT.

This chain uses TRBV28 with TRBJ1-1; possible D gene TRBD1, 6 bases. V was trimmed by 8 bases and J by 1 base, leaving 20 bases between them. The CDR3 extends over 16 amino acids. Germline-derived CDR1 and CDR2 are MDHEN and SYDVKM. As DNA, the CDR3 is TGTGCCAGCCCTGCCACAGGGAGAACCGAGAACACTGAAGCTTTCTTT. It specifies CASPATGRTENTEAFF.

This clonotype was counted between two and nine times. CDR3: CASHLRTSGSGQYF. The CDR3 bases are TGTGCCAGCCACCTTCGTACTAGCGGGAGTGGCCAGTACTTC. The chain couples TRBV2 to TRBJ2-5; 11 bases fit TRBD2. In germline, CDR1 is SNHLY, CDR2 FYNNEI. The CDR3 contains 14 residues. The V and J ends lost 8 bases and 10 bases, in that order; junction bases with no gene match: 12.

In this sample, this clonotype turned up a few times. The chain recombines TRBV29-1 with TRBJ2-7; TRBD1 matches 7 bases. Germline values: CDR1 SQVTM, CDR2 ANQGSEA. The junction had 3 bases not matched to a gene; V was cut back by 0 bases and J by 1 base. The CDR3 is 14 amino acids. CDR3 DNA: TGCAGCGTTGAAGATGCGGACAGGTCCTACGAGCAGTACTTC. It translates to CSVEDADRSYEQYF.

This clonotype was picked up a small number of times. The J gene is TRBJ2-6, the V gene TRBV15; D is uncertain. V was shortened by 0 bases and J by 0 bases, with 6 bases between the two germline ends. The V gene's germline CDR1 is LNHNV and CDR2 YYDKDF (reference sequence). The CDR3 sequence is 16 residues long. CDR3 sequence (DNA): TGTGCCACCAGCAGAGATACAGTCTCTGGGGCCAACGTCCTGACTTTC. It yields the protein CATSRDTVSGANVLTF. Using reference TRBV15 and TRBJ2-6 for the parts outside the CDR3, the full variable domain is DAMVIQNPRYQVTQFGKPVTLSCSQTLNHNVMYWYQQKSSQAPKLLFHYYDKDFNNEADTPDNFQSRRPNTSFCFLDIRSPGLGDTAMYLCATSRDTVSGANVLTFGAGSRLTVL.

The V gene is TRBV6-5, the J gene TRBJ1-2; D unclear. V lost 2 bases and J 6 bases, leaving 13 bases between the germline ends. There are 14 residues in the CDR3. The germline gives CDR1 MNHEY, CDR2 SVGAGI. In nucleotides, the CDR3 is TGTGCCAGCAGTTACGGTGTGCTTCTAGATGGCTACACCTTC. Residues: CASSYGVLLDGYTF.

The rearrangement links TRBV6-5 to TRBJ2-4; D gene uncertain. The CDR3 covers 15 residues. V lost 4 bases, J lost 6 bases, and 16 bases lay in between. Germline assignment: CDR1 MNHEY and CDR2 SVGAGI. The CDR3 spells CASSSPDGAGNIQYF. The DNA for the CDR3 is TGTGCCAGCAGTTCCCCCGACGGAGCCGGAAACATTCAGTACTTC.

This clonotype occurred many times. The CDR3, as DNA: TGTGCCAGCAGCTTAGCGGGGGGTGGGGAGCAGTACTTC. Translating it yields CASSLAGGGEQYF. The rearrangement uses TRBV7-9 and TRBJ2-7; D is perhaps TRBD2 (6 bases). Germline CDR1 SEHNR, CDR2 FQNEAQ (reference sequence). This CDR3 is built from 13 residues. Trimming stripped 0 bases from V and 7 bases from J, with 10 bases between.

The chain links TRBV29-1 to TRBJ2-1; 7 positions agree with TRBD1. Germline trimming cut 7 bases from V and 9 bases from J; bases unmatched to any gene: 15. Looked up from germline, CDR1 is SQVTM and CDR2 is ANQGSEA. The CDR3 has 14 residues. CDR3 region: CSGSRDSGRGEQFF. As DNA, the CDR3 is TGCAGCGGCAGCCGGGACAGCGGCCGTGGTGAGCAGTTCTTC.

This clonotype was counted ten times or more. This chain uses TRBV10-3 with TRBJ2-5, with a weak D call TRBD2 (6 bases). Germline lookup yields CDR1 ENHRY and CDR2 SYGVKD. This CDR3 comprises 10 residues. The V gene lost 11 bases and the J gene lost 3 bases, with 7 bases spanning the gap. This CDR3 reads CASGEETQYF. The CDR3 DNA follows: TGTGCCTCGGGGGAAGAGACCCAGTACTTC.

This clonotype was seen more than once but under ten times. The chain recombines TRBV10-3 with TRBJ1-1, with a tentative D call TRBD1 (5 bases). CDR3 length: 13 residues. CDR1 ENHRY and CDR2 SYGVKD come from the germline V gene. Trimming took off 4 bases at V and 1 base at J, with 7 bases between the two ends. CDR3 in amino acids: CAISAGTNTEAFF. The CDR3 DNA reads TGTGCCATCAGTGCGGGGACGAACACTGAAGCTTTCTTT.

Many counts were recorded for this clonotype. J is TRBJ1-1 and V is TRBV20-1; TRBD1 is a possible D gene (5 bases). Germline lookup yields CDR1 DFQATT and CDR2 SNEGSKA (reference sequence). The length of the CDR3 is 12 residues. V lost 6 bases and J 1 base, leaving 9 bases between the germline ends. The CDR3 loop reads CSAPQGNTEAFF. The CDR3 region has the DNA TGCAGTGCCCCGCAGGGGAACACTGAAGCTTTCTTT.

This clonotype was seen repeatedly, ten times or more. Written as DNA, the CDR3 is TGTGCCAGCCCCCGGGATATGCCTAACAATGAGCAGTTCTTC. Translation gives CASPRDMPNNEQFF. The V call is TRBV6-5, the J call TRBJ2-1; possible D gene TRBD2, 5 bases. CDR3 length: 14 residues. In germline, CDR1 is MNHEY, CDR2 SVGAGI. V lost 8 bases and J 5 bases, leaving 16 bases between the germline ends.

In its sample, this clonotype was seen a few times. V and J are TRBV4-2 and TRBJ1-5; D is perhaps TRBD1 (6 bases). Trimming shortened V by 1 base and J by 9 bases, and 16 bases separated the two germline ends. The CDR3 runs 15 residues. The germline V gene encodes CDR1 LGHNA and CDR2 YNFKEQ. The CDR3 DNA follows: TGTGCCAGCAGCCAAGGGAGTGTAGAACAGGGGCCCCAGCATTTT. Translated, it gives CASSQGSVEQGPQHF.

The rearrangement joins TRBV7-9 to TRBJ2-6; D might be TRBD1 (5 bases). Between the trimmed V and J ends, which lost 1 base and 3 bases, there was a span of 16 bases. Germline CDR1 and CDR2: SEHNR and FQNEAQ (reference sequence). The CDR3 is 18 amino acids. CDR3 region: CASSLVAGRPVGANVLTF. In DNA form, the CDR3 reads TGTGCCAGCAGCTTAGTGGCAGGGCGACCCGTTGGGGCCAACGTCCTGACTTTC. Together with reference TRBV7-9 and TRBJ2-6, the CDR3 gives the full variable domain: DTGVSQNPRHKITKRGQNVTFRCDPISEHNRLYWYRQTLGQGPEFLTYFQNEAQLEKSRLLSDRFSAERPKGSFSTLEIQRTEQGDSAMYLCASSLVAGRPVGANVLTFGAGSRLTVL.

The chain couples TRBV11-2 to TRBJ2-7; tentative D call: TRBD2 (6 bases). Deletions cut 3 bases from V and 2 bases from J, with 14 bases between. Per germline, CDR1 SGHAT and CDR2 FQNNGV. The CDR3 length is 15 residues. CDR3 sequence reads: CASSLSDGSAYEQYF. The CDR3 DNA sequence: TGTGCCAGCAGCTTGAGCGACGGGAGCGCCTACGAGCAGTACTTC.